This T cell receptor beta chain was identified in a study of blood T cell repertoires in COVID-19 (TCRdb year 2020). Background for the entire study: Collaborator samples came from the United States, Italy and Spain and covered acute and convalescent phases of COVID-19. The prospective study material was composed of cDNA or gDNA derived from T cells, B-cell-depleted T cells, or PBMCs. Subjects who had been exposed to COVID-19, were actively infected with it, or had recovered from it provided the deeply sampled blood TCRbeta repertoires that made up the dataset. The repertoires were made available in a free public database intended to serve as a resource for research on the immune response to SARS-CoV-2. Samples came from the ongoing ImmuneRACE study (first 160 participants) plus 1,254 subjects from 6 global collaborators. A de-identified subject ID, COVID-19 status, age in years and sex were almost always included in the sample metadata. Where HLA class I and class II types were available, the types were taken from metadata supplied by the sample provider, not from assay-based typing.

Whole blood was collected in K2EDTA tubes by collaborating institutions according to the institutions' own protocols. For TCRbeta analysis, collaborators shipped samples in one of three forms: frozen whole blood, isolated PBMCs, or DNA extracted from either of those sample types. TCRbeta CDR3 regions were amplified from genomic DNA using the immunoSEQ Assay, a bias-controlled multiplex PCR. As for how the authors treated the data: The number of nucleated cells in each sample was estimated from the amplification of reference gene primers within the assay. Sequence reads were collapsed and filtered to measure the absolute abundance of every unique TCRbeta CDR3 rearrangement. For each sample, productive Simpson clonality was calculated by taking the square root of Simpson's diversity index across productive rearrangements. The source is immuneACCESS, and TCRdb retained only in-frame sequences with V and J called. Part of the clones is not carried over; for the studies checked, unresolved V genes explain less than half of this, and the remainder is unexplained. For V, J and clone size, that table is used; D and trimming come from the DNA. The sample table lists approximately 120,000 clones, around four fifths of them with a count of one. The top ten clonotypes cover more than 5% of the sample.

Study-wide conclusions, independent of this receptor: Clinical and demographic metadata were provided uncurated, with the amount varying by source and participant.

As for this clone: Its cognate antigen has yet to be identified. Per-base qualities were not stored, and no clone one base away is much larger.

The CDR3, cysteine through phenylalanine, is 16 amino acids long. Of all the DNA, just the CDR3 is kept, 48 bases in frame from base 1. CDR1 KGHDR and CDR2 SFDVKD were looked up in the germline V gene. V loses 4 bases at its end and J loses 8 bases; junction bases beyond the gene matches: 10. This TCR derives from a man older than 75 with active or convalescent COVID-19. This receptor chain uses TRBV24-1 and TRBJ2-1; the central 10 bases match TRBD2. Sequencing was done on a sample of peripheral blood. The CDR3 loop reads CATSDPGQRGGDEQFF. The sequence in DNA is TGTGCCACCAGTGACCCTGGGCAGCGGGGGGGGGATGAGCAGTTCTTC.